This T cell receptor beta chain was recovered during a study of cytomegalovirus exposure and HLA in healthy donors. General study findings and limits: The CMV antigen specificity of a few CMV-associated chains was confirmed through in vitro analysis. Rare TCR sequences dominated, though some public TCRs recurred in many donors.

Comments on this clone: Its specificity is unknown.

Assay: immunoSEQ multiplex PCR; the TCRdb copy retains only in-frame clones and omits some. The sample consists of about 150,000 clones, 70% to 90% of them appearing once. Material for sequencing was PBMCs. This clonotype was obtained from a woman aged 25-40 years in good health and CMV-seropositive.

The CDR3 is CASSLLAGGIAYEQYF. The CDR3 DNA reads TGCGCCAGCAGCTTGCTGGCAGGGGGCATCGCCTACGAGCAGTACTTC. The V and J genes are TRBV5-1 and TRBJ2-7; 8 bases fit TRBD1. This CDR3 has 16 residues. Germline V lookup: CDR1 SGHRS, CDR2 YFSETQ. V shed 1 base and J 2 bases; nucleotides not matched to a gene: 8. Full variable domain (outside the CDR3, taken from reference TRBV5-1 and TRBJ2-7): KAGVTQTPRYLIKTRGQQVTLSCSPISGHRSVSWYQQTPGQGLQFLFEYFSETQRNKGNFPGRFSGRQFSNSRSEMNVSTLELGDSALYLCASSLLAGGIAYEQYFGPGTRLTVT.